Here is one T cell receptor beta chain with its context. What it binds is not known. A single record per CDR3 protein comes from TCRdb applying MiXCR to the 5' RACE reads. This table has 420,000 or so distinct CDR3 sequences, less than 20% appearing once. The data belong to a study of identical twins. The study, taken as a whole, reports: Abundant cord blood beta clonotypes carried fewer insertions; memory repertoires showed none. Possibly, invariant MAIT and iNKT cells partly confounded zero-insertion analyses. Modelling underestimated the level of out-of-frame TCR alpha sharing observed in monozygotic twins.

The donors were all healthy and Caucasian. V was clipped by 0 bases and J by 2 bases, with 11 bases between them. The CDR3 is made up of 15 amino acids. Germline loops: CDR1 LGHNA, CDR2 YNFKEQ. The sequence came from a middle-aged man in good health. J is TRBJ2-7 and V is TRBV4-2; tentatively, D is TRBD1 (5 bases). The sample taken for sequencing was naive T cells sorted from blood. The CDR3 sequence: CASSQESQGPYEQYF. As DNA, the CDR3 is TGTGCCAGCAGCCAAGAGTCTCAGGGCCCCTACGAGCAGTACTTC.